Following are 3 T cell receptor beta chains from one sample sequenced in a study of shared T cell receptors in the human thymus. Generated by immunoSEQ multiplex PCR, the TCRdb table keeps only in-frame clones and is missing some. The sample lists hundreds of thousands of clones; 95% were seen once. Sequencing was carried out using thymocytes. Every receptor here comes from a human donor.

This chain joins TRBV5-6 and TRBJ2-3, with a possible D match to TRBD1 (6 bases). The CDR3 is 17 amino acids. The germline V gene encodes CDR1 SGHDT and CDR2 YYEEEE. Trimming took off 0 bases at V and 1 base at J, with 15 bases between the two ends. CDR3 bases: TGTGCCAGCAGCTTGGAGTCAGGGGAGTTTGGCACAGATACGCAGTATTTT. This codes for CASSLESGEFGTDTQYF.

This clone showed up just a few times. V and J are TRBV27 and TRBJ2-6; TRBD2 agrees at 7 bases. The ends lost 3 bases at V and 2 bases at J; junction bases unmatched: 1. Germline CDR1 MNHEY, CDR2 SMNVEV (reference sequence). This CDR3 contains 15 residues. CDR3: CASSFAGAGANVLTF. CDR3 bases: TGTGCCAGCAGTTTTGCGGGGGCTGGGGCCAACGTCCTGACTTTC.

The CDR3 region has the DNA TGTGCCAGCAGCTCCTCAAGAAGGAGGGTAAGGACTGAAGCTTTCTTT. The encoded protein is CASSSSRRRVRTEAFF. This rearrangement joins TRBV7-9 to TRBJ1-1, with D unresolved. Germline V gene sequence: CDR1 SEHNR, CDR2 FQNEAQ (reference sequence). This CDR3 has 16 residues. Trimming took off 4 bases at V and 5 bases at J, with 20 bases between the two ends.